This T cell receptor beta chain was documented in a study of beta chain features in type 1 diabetes. The CDR3 totals 14 residues. The V end was cut by 3 bases, the J end by 5 bases, with 10 bases between. The germline V gene has CDR1 KGHSH and CDR2 LQKENI. Sequencing targeted expressed TCRB transcripts, as all isolated RNA had been reverse transcribed. Assay: immunoSEQ multiplex PCR; the TCRdb copy retains only in-frame clones and omits some. The sample yields around 240,000 clones, around 9.6% seen once. This clone was counted a few times. Sequences were obtained from naive CD4+ T cells from blood. The TCR was taken from a woman younger than 35 in good health. The chain recombines TRBV18 with TRBJ1-4; D is unclear. For the CDR3, the DNA is TGTGCCAGCTCACCGACACAGTACAATGAAAAACTGTTTTTT. Residues: CASSPTQYNEKLFF.